The entry below describes one T cell receptor (beta chain). Its matching antigen is unknown. Germline values: CDR1 SGHTA, CDR2 FQGNSA. V lost 5 bases to trimming and J lost 6 bases; unmatched junction nucleotides: 7. The CDR3 totals 13 residues. These data originate in a study of graft-versus-host responses after intestinal transplantation. Sequenced by immunoSEQ multiplex PCR; TCRdb stores in-frame clones only, minus some. Here the sample spans roughly 64,000 clones, 85% to 95% being singletons. The V and J genes are TRBV7-2 and TRBJ2-7; 7 nucleotides agree with TRBD1. The sequence was collected from a human donor who was the organ donor for an intestinal transplant. This specimen was unstimulated CD8+ T cells sorted from spleen or lymph node cells, taken before transplant. The CDR3 nucleotides read TGTGCCAGCAGCGCAGACAGGGCGGGCGAGCAGTACTTC. Protein sequence: CASSADRAGEQYF.